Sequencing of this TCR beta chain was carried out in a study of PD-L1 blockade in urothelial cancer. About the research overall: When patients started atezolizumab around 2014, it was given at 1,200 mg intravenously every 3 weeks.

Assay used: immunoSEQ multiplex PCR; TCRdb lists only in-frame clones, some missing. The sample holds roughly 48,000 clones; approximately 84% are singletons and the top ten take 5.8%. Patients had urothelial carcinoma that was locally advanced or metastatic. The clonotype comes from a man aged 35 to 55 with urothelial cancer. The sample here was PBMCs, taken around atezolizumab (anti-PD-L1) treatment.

CDR3 bases: TGTGCCAGCAGTTACTCACACAGCCCCTACAATGAGCAGTTCTTC. As protein: CASSYSHSPYNEQFF. The chain has TRBV6-5 and TRBJ2-1, with unresolved D. Looked up from germline, CDR1 is MNHEY and CDR2 is SVGAGI. The V gene lost 0 bases and the J gene lost 2 bases, with 8 bases spanning the gap. CDR3 length equals 15 residues.